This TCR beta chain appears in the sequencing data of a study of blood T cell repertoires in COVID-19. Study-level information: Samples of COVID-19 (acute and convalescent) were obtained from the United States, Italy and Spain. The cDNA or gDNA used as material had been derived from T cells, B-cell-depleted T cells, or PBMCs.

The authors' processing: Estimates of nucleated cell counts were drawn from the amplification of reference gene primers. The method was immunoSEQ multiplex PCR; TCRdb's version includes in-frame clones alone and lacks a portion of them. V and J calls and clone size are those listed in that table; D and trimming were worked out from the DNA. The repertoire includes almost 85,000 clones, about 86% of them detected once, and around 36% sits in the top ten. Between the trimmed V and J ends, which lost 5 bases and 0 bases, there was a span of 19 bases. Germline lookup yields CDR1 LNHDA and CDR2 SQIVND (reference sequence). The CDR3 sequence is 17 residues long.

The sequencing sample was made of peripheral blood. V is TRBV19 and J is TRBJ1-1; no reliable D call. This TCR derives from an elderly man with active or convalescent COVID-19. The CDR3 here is CASSLSTYSGMNTEAFF. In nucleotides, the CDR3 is TGTGCCAGTAGTTTGAGCACCTACAGCGGCATGAACACTGAAGCTTTCTTT.